This T cell receptor (beta chain) is drawn from a study of shared clonotypes between healthy human individuals. Study-wide background: Samples came from two female and a few male donors aged 18 to 49.

The trim removed 10 bases at V and 5 bases at J, leaving 7 bases unmatched. The length of the CDR3 is 13 residues. Looked up from germline, CDR1 is MNHEY and CDR2 is SMNVEV (reference sequence). Donors were Caucasian adults residing in Nashville, Tennessee, USA. Per the study methods: ImmunoSEQ output lacked quality scores and full-length reads, limiting matched filtering. Here immunoSEQ multiplex PCR was the method, and the copy in TCRdb shows in-frame clones only, minus some. V and J calls and clone size follow that table, whereas D and trimming were derived from the DNA. The sample lists about half a million clones, 81% occurring once.

V is TRBV27 and J is TRBJ2-1, with 8 positions matching TRBD2. The sample taken for sequencing was PBMCs. The clonotype comes from a woman aged 40-49 years in good health. Some clones in this sample may be carry-over from other donors' samples. The CDR3 loop reads CATGLAPHNEQFF. The CDR3 coding sequence is TGTGCCACCGGACTAGCCCCGCACAATGAGCAGTTCTTC.